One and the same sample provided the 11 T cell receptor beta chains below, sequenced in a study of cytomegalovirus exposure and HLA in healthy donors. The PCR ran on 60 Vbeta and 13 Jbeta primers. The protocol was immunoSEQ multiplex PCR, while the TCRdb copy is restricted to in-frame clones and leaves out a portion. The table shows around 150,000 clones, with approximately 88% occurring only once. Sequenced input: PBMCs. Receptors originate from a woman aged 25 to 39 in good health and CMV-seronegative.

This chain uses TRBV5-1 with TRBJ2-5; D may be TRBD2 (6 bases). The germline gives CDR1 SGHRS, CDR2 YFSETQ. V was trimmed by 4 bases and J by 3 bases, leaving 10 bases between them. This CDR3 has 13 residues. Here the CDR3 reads CASSRTGEETQYF. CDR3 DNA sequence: TGCGCCAGCAGCCGAACGGGGGAAGAGACCCAGTACTTC.

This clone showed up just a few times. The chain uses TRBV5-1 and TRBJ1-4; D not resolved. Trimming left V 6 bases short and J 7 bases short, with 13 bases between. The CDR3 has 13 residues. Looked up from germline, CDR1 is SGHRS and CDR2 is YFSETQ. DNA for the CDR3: TGCGCCAGCACCACTTCGCGGGGTGAAAAACTGTTTTTT. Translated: CASTTSRGEKLFF.

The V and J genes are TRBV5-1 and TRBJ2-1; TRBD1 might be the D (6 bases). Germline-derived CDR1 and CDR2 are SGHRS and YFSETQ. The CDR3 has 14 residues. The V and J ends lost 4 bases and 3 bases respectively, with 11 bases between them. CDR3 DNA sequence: TGCGCCAGCAGCCCTGGACAGCGCTACAATGAGCAGTTCTTC. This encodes CASSPGQRYNEQFF.

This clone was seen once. The CDR3 DNA is TGTGCCAGCTCCCCGGGACAGGCCCCTGAAGCTTTCTTT. Its protein is CASSPGQAPEAFF. J is TRBJ1-1 and V is TRBV18, with TRBD1 matching 8 bases. V lost 6 bases and J lost 6; bases outside the gene matches: 6. Germline assignment: CDR1 KGHSH and CDR2 LQKENI. The CDR3 consists of 13 residues.

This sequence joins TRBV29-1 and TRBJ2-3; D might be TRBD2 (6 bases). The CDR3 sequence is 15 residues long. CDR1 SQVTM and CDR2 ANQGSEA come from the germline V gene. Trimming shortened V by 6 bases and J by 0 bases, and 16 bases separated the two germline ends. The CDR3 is CSVLDYHVSTDTQYF. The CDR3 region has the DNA TGCAGCGTGCTGGACTACCACGTAAGCACAGATACGCAGTATTTT.

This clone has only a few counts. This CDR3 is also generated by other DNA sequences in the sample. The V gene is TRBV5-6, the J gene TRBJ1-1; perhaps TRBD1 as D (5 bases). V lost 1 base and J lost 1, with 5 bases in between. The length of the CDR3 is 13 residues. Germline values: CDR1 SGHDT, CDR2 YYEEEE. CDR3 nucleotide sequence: TGTGCCAGCAGCTTGACAGGGAACACTGAAGCTTTCTTT. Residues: CASSLTGNTEAFF.

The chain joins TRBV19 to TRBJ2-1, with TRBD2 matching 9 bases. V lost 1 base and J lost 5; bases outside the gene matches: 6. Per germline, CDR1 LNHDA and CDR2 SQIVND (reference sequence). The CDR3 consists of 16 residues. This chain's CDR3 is CASSIVSGGKHNEQFF. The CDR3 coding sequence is TGTGCCAGTAGTATAGTGAGCGGGGGGAAACACAATGAGCAGTTCTTC.

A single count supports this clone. The CDR3 bases are TGTGCCAGCAGCTCGGCCCCGGCAGGTTCCTACGAGCAGTACTTC. Encoded protein: CASSSAPAGSYEQYF. The chain has TRBV7-9 and TRBJ2-7; D call uncertain. Trimming cost V 4 bases and J 1 base, with 14 bases left between them. The CDR3 has 15 residues. Germline loops: CDR1 SEHNR, CDR2 FQNEAQ (reference sequence).

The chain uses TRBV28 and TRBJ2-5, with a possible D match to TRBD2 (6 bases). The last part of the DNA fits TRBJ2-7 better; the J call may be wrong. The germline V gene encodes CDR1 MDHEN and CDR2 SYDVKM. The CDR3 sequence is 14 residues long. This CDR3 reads CASRVSGSSYEQYF. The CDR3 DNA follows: TGTGCCAGCAGAGTTAGCGGTAGCTCCTACGAGCAGTACTTC.

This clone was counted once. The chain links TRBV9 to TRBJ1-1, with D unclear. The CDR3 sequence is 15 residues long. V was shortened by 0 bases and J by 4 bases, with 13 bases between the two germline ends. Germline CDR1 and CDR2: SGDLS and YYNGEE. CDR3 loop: CASSVGAARSTEAFF. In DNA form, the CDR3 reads TGTGCCAGCAGCGTAGGAGCAGCCCGGAGCACTGAAGCTTTCTTT.

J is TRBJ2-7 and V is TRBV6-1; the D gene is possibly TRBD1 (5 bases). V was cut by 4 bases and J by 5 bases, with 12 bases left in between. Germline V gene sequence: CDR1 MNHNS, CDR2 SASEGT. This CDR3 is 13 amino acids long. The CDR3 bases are TGTGCCAGCAGTGGGGGCCAGGGCCACGAGCAGTACTTC. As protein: CASSGGQGHEQYF.